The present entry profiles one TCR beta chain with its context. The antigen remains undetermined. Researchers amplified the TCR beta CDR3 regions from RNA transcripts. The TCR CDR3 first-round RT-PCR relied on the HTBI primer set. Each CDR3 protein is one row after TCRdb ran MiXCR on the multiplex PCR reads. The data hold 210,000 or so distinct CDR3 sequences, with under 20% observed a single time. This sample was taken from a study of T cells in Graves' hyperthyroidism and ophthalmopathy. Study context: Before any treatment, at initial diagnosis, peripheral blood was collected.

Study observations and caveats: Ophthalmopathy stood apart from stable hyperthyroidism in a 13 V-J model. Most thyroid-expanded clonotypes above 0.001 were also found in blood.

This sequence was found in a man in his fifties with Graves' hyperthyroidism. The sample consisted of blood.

The CDR3 DNA sequence: TGCAGCGTTGGGCAGGGGGATGGCTACACCTTC. Its protein product is CSVGQGDGYTF. The J gene is TRBJ1-2, the V gene TRBV29-1; the match to TRBD1 covers 7 bases. Germline lookup yields CDR1 SQVTM and CDR2 ANQGSEA. Losses at the gene ends were 4 bases for V and 6 bases for J; bases not matched to a gene: 2. The CDR3 contains 11 residues.